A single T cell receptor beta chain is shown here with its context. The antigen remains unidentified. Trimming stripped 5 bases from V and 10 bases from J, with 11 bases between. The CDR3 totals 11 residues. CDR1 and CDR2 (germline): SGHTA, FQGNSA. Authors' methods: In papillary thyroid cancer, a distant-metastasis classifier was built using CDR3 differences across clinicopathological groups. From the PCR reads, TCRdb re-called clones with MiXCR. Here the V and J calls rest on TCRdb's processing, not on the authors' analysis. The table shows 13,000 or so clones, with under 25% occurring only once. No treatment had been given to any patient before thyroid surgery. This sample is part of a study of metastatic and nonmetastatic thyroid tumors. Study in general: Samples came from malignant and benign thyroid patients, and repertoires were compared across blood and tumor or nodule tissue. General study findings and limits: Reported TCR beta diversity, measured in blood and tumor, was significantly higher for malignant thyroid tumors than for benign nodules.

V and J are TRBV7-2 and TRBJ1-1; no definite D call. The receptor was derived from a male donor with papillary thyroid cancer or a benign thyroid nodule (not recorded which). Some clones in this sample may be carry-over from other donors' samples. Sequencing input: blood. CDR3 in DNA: TGTGCCAGCAGCCTAACCACACTAGCTTTCTTT. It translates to CASSLTTLAFF. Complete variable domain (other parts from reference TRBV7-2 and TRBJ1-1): GAGVSQSPSNKVTEKGKDVELRCDPISGHTALYWYRQSLGQGLEFLIYFQGNSAPDKSGLPSDRFSAERTGGSVSTLTIQRTQQEDSAVYLCASSLTTLAFFGQGTRLTVV.